These 27 T cell receptor beta chains were all obtained from the same sample, sequenced in a study of response to subunit inactivated influenza vaccine. TCRdb itself ran the RT-PCR reads through MiXCR, one entry per CDR3 protein. The profile shows hundreds of thousands of distinct CDR3 sequences, 12% of them singletons. Sequencing used PBMCs from blood, obtained on the day of vaccination. These receptors all come from a man aged 45-60 years who received an inactivated influenza vaccine.

This clonotype has a count of ten or more. The gene calls are TRBV5-1 and TRBJ1-5; D remains ambiguous. V was cut by 0 bases and J by 7 bases, with 8 bases left in between. The germline CDR1 and CDR2 sequences are SGHRS and YFSETQ. This CDR3 is 13 amino acids long. The CDR3 reads CASSLVMGQPQHF. CDR3 coding DNA: TGCGCCAGCAGCTTGGTCATGGGACAGCCCCAGCATTTT.

The chain couples TRBV29-1 to TRBJ2-2, with 12 bases that match TRBD2. V lost 5 bases to trimming and J lost 4 bases; unmatched junction nucleotides: 8. The V gene's germline CDR1 is SQVTM and CDR2 ANQGSEA. The CDR3 has 16 residues. The CDR3 region is CSVRASGGAGTGELFF. For the CDR3, the DNA is TGCAGCGTTCGAGCTAGCGGGGGGGCGGGCACCGGGGAGCTGTTTTTT.

The table lists this clonotype with a few counts. The chain joins TRBV12-3 or TRBV12-4 to TRBJ1-1, with a possible D match to TRBD1 (5 bases). Trimming took 3 bases from V and 4 from J, leaving 15 bases between them. The CDR3 covers 15 residues. The CDR3 region is CASSFVATVATEAFF. Written as DNA, the CDR3 is TGTGCCAGCAGTTTCGTCGCGACAGTAGCCACTGAAGCTTTCTTT.

The DNA for the CDR3 is TGCGCCAGCAGCTGGGGACTAGCGGGGAGGGGCACAGATACGCAGTATTTT. Amino acid sequence: CASSWGLAGRGTDTQYF. This rearrangement joins TRBV5-1 to TRBJ2-3; 13 positions agree with TRBD2. CDR1 and CDR2 (germline): SGHRS, YFSETQ. The CDR3 sequence is 17 residues long. Trimming took 3 bases from V and 1 from J; bases not matched to a gene: 5.

This clonotype showed up just a few times. The rearrangement uses TRBV28 and TRBJ2-1, with a possible D match to TRBD1 (7 bases). The length of the CDR3 is 14 residues. Germline CDR1 MDHEN, CDR2 SYDVKM. The V gene lost 7 bases and the J gene lost 7 bases, with 17 bases spanning the gap. In DNA, the CDR3 is TGTGCCAGCACGCGGGGATCGACAGGGAATGAGCAGTTCTTC. It specifies CASTRGSTGNEQFF.

This clonotype was detected only a few times. The chain couples TRBV6-2 or TRBV6-3 to TRBJ2-7; D unresolved. V was cut by 7 bases and J by 0 bases, with 16 bases left in between. Germline V gene lookup returns CDR1 MNHEY and CDR2 SVGEGT. The CDR3 totals 15 residues. Here the CDR3 reads CASTSPVSYSYEQYF. The CDR3 DNA sequence: TGTGCCAGCACCTCTCCGGTCTCCTACTCCTACGAGCAGTACTTC.

This clonotype was picked up a small number of times. The genes are TRBV4-2 and TRBJ2-1, with 9 bases identical to TRBD2. The CDR3 consists of 16 residues. J gave up 5 bases and V 1 base, and 6 bases lay outside the gene matches. CDR1 and CDR2 (germline): LGHNA, YNFKEQ. The CDR3 coding sequence is TGTGCCAGCAGCCAAGGTTGGCGGGGGGGAAACAATGAGCAGTTCTTC. This encodes CASSQGWRGGNNEQFF.

This clonotype was detected many times. The chain joins TRBV4-1 to TRBJ2-7; D perhaps matches TRBD2 (6 bases). The V and J ends lost 1 base and 2 bases respectively, with 12 bases between them. Germline V gene sequence: CDR1 MGHRA, CDR2 YSYEKL. The CDR3 runs 15 residues. CDR3 residues: CASSQVAGEAYEQYF. CDR3 sequence (DNA): TGCGCCAGCAGCCAAGTTGCCGGGGAGGCCTACGAGCAGTACTTC.

Many counts were recorded for this clonotype. This chain's CDR3 is CASSLGRAGSTGELFF. CDR3 DNA: TGTGCCAGCAGCTTAGGCCGGGCGGGGAGCACCGGGGAGCTGTTTTTT. J is TRBJ2-2 and V is TRBV7-2; D possibly corresponds to TRBD2 (6 bases). Per the germline V gene, CDR1 is SGHTA and CDR2 is FQGNSA. This CDR3 spans 16 amino acids. Trimming removed 1 base from V and 4 bases from J, with 13 bases in between.

This clonotype came up many times. The chain has TRBV29-1 and TRBJ2-1, with TRBD2 matching over 10 bases. The junction had 9 bases not matched to a gene; V was cut back by 3 bases and J by 4 bases. Germline V gene data show CDR1 as SQVTM and CDR2 as ANQGSEA. The CDR3 has 16 residues. CDR3 nucleotide sequence: TGCAGCGTTGATGGGGGTAGCGGGAGGTTGTACAATGAGCAGTTCTTC. Protein sequence: CSVDGGSGRLYNEQFF.

CDR3 coding DNA: TGTGCCAGCAGTGTATCACTAGGGGGGGACAGGGCCTACGAGCAGTACTTC. Encoded protein: CASSVSLGGDRAYEQYF. The chain joins TRBV7-9 to TRBJ2-7, with 9 bases that match TRBD1. The ends lost 6 bases at V and 2 bases at J; junction bases unmatched: 14. There are 17 residues in the CDR3. Germline loops: CDR1 SEHNR, CDR2 FQNEAQ (reference sequence).

The rearrangement links TRBV5-1 to TRBJ2-1; tentatively, D is TRBD1 (5 bases). This CDR3 comprises 17 residues. The V end lost 0 bases, the J end lost 0 bases, and 13 bases lay between the germline ends. Germline V lookup: CDR1 SGHRS, CDR2 YFSETQ. CDR3 nucleotides: TGCGCCAGCAGCTTGGCCGTGCGACAGAGCTCCTACAATGAGCAGTTCTTC. It codes for CASSLAVRQSSYNEQFF.

This clonotype was observed a few times. The V gene is TRBV27, the J gene TRBJ1-6, with 8 bases identical to TRBD1. Trimming at V came to 7 bases and at J to 7 bases, leaving 9 bases not matched to a gene. The CDR3 runs 15 residues. The germline gives CDR1 MNHEY, CDR2 SMNVEV (reference sequence). The CDR3 nucleotides are TGTGCCAGCAAAATAGAAACAGGGGGAAATTCACCCCTCCACTTT. This sequence encodes CASKIETGGNSPLHF.

This clonotype has just a few counts. The rearrangement uses TRBV12-3 or TRBV12-4 and TRBJ1-1; TRBD1 matches at 7 bases. With 6 bases clipped from V and 0 bases from J, the junction kept 10 bases outside the gene matches. The CDR3 length is 16 residues. CDR3 sequence reads: CASSKGQWFMNTEAFF. DNA of the CDR3: TGTGCCAGCAGCAAGGGACAGTGGTTCATGAACACTGAAGCTTTCTTT.

The chain couples TRBV5-6 to TRBJ1-1; TRBD1 is a possible D gene (5 bases). V was clipped by 0 bases and J by 1 base, with 16 bases between them. This CDR3 is built from 17 residues. The germline V gene has CDR1 SGHDT and CDR2 YYEEEE. This CDR3 is CASSLGEGRYTNTEAFF. CDR3 bases: TGTGCCAGCAGCTTGGGTGAGGGGCGTTATACGAACACTGAAGCTTTCTTT.

J is TRBJ2-3 and V is TRBV6-5; perhaps TRBD1 as D (5 bases). Germline CDR1 and CDR2: MNHEY and SVGAGI. This CDR3 has 16 amino acids. Between the trimmed V and J ends, which lost 0 bases and 0 bases, there was a span of 10 bases. The CDR3 region has the DNA TGTGCCAGCAGTTACTCCGACAGCCCGAGCACAGATACGCAGTATTTT. Residues: CASSYSDSPSTDTQYF.

This clonotype was counted a few times. This chain joins TRBV25-1 and TRBJ2-7; perhaps TRBD2 as D (5 bases). Deletions cut 6 bases from V and 6 bases from J, with 15 bases between. Per germline, CDR1 MGHDK and CDR2 SYGVNS. The CDR3 runs 13 residues. The CDR3 protein is CASRAQSGGEQYF. Here the CDR3 DNA reads TGTGCCAGCAGGGCCCAGAGTGGAGGCGAGCAGTACTTC.

The sample holds a few counts of this clonotype. This chain connects TRBV4-3 to TRBJ1-1; no firm D call. The CDR3 length is 16 residues. Trimming stripped 1 base from V and 4 bases from J, with 16 bases between. Germline V gives CDR1 LGHNA, CDR2 YSLEER. Here the CDR3 reads CASSQGVAGVGTEAFF. In nucleotides, the CDR3 is TGCGCCAGCAGCCAAGGAGTGGCAGGCGTTGGCACTGAAGCTTTCTTT.

This clonotype was recorded a few times. The chain couples TRBV7-9 to TRBJ2-1; D not resolved. From germline, CDR1 is SEHNR and CDR2 FQNEAQ (reference sequence). The CDR3 runs to 13 residues. With 0 bases removed from V and 3 bases from J, the gap between germline ends came to 3 bases. The CDR3, as DNA: TGTGCCAGCAGCTTAGCGGTCTACAATGAGCAGTTCTTC. This sequence encodes CASSLAVYNEQFF.

This clonotype was observed a few times. The chain couples TRBV7-2 to TRBJ2-5; D may be TRBD2 (5 bases). There are 14 residues in the CDR3. Germline V gene data show CDR1 as SGHTA and CDR2 as FQGNSA. V lost 1 base, J lost 3 bases, and 9 bases lay in between. CDR3 DNA sequence: TGTGCCAGCAGCTTAGAGGTGGGAGAAGAGACCCAGTACTTC. This gives the protein CASSLEVGEETQYF. Complete variable domain (other parts from reference TRBV7-2 and TRBJ2-5): GAGVSQSPSNKVTEKGKDVELRCDPISGHTALYWYRQSLGQGLEFLIYFQGNSAPDKSGLPSDRFSAERTGGSVSTLTIQRTQQEDSAVYLCASSLEVGEETQYFGPGTRLLVL.

This clonotype was found many times. The chain's CDR3 is CASSSRQDHTDTQYF. The CDR3 coding sequence is TGTGCCAGCAGTTCGCGACAGGACCACACAGATACGCAGTATTTT. The chain links TRBV12-3 or TRBV12-4 to TRBJ2-3; D possibly corresponds to TRBD1 (6 bases). V shed 4 bases and J shed 2 bases, with 13 bases lying between them. The CDR3 consists of 15 residues.

This clonotype was seen only a few times. The rearrangement uses TRBV12-3 or TRBV12-4 and TRBJ2-6; no reliable D call. Trimming cost V 6 bases and J 0 bases, with 15 bases left between them. CDR3 size: 17 residues. This chain's CDR3 is CASSQHLSSSGANVLTF. The CDR3 DNA sequence: TGTGCCAGCAGCCAACATTTATCGAGCTCTGGGGCCAACGTCCTGACTTTC.

This clonotype was picked up many times. The rearrangement links TRBV27 to TRBJ2-5; no definite D call. V lost 4 bases and J 0 bases, leaving 9 bases between the germline ends. CDR3 length equals 14 residues. Germline assignment: CDR1 MNHEY and CDR2 SMNVEV (reference sequence). DNA of the CDR3: TGTGCCAGCAGTTCCACAGATTACCAAGAGACCCAGTACTTC. Protein: CASSSTDYQETQYF.

This clonotype was seen ten or more times. The V and J genes are TRBV6-2 or TRBV6-3 and TRBJ1-2; no clear D gene. V dropped 0 bases and J dropped 4 bases, with 9 bases sitting between them. Germline-derived CDR1 and CDR2 are MNHEY and SVGEGT. The CDR3 is 14 amino acids. CDR3 DNA: TGTGCCAGCAGTTACTCGTCTCGGGTCTATGGCTACACCTTC. The encoded protein is CASSYSSRVYGYTF.

Written as DNA, the CDR3 is TGTGCCACCAGCAGAGATCAATGGGGACAGGGGTTTCAGCCCCAGCATTTT. Protein product: CATSRDQWGQGFQPQHF. The chain recombines TRBV15 with TRBJ1-5; the match to TRBD1 covers 10 bases. V lost 0 bases to trimming and J lost 6 bases; unmatched junction nucleotides: 8. The CDR3 runs to 17 residues. Germline V lookup: CDR1 LNHNV, CDR2 YYDKDF (reference sequence).

In its sample, this clonotype was seen a few times. V and J are TRBV6-1 and TRBJ1-2; D call uncertain. Germline assignment: CDR1 MNHNS and CDR2 SASEGT. Trimming shortened V by 5 bases and J by 8 bases, and 21 bases separated the two germline ends. This CDR3 has 15 amino acids. The CDR3 is CASSIERRGLYGYTF. The CDR3 nucleotides read TGTGCCAGCAGTATAGAGCGCAGAGGGCTATACGGCTACACCTTC.

The table lists this clonotype with a few counts. V usage is TRBV6-1 and J usage is TRBJ2-1, with 7 bases fitting TRBD1. Trimming at V came to 5 bases and at J to 0 bases, leaving 7 bases not matched to a gene. Germline-derived CDR1 and CDR2 are MNHNS and SASEGT. The CDR3 spans 16 residues. This CDR3 is CASSLRQGFSYNEQFF. CDR3 nucleotide sequence: TGTGCCAGCAGTCTCCGACAGGGATTCTCCTACAATGAGCAGTTCTTC.